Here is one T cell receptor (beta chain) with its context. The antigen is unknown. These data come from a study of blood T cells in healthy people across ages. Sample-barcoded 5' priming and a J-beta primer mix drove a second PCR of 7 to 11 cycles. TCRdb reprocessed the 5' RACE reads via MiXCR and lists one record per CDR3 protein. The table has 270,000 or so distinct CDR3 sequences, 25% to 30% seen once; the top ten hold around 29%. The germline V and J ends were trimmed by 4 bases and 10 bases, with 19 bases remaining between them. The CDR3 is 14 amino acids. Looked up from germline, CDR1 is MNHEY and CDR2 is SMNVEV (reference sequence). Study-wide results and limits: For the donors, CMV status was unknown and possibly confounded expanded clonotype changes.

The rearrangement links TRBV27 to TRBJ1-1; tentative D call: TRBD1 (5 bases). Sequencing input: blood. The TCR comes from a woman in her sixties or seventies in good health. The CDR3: CASSSPYKTAAAFF. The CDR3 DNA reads TGTGCCAGCAGTTCGCCCTATAAGACAGCGGCAGCTTTCTTT.